The subject of this entry is one TCR beta chain. As yet, its antigen is unknown. The CDR3 length is 13 residues. Germline values: CDR1 SQVTM, CDR2 ANQGSEA. With V trimmed by 7 bases and J by 2 bases, 5 bases remained unmatched. This sample stems from a study of cytomegalovirus exposure and HLA in healthy donors. On the study more broadly: In a previous analysis, 100 million to 140 million unique TCR beta sequences were found from 150 million to 200 million T cells. Study-wide points: Presence/absence analyses rested on an assumption that sequencing depth was roughly uniform across donors. Indistinguishable V segments such as TRBV6-2 and TRBV6-3 were excluded. Rare TCR sequences predominated, though certain public TCRs were found in many donors.

PCR used 60 Vbeta primers and 13 Jbeta primers. Assay: immunoSEQ multiplex PCR; the TCRdb copy retains only in-frame clones and omits some. The sample table sets out around 26,000 clones. The chain has TRBV29-1 and TRBJ1-5, with 7 nucleotides matching TRBD1. The sample consisted of PBMCs. The TCR was taken from a male donor in good health and CMV-seropositive. The CDR3 sequence is CSGWQGGNQPQHF. The CDR3 coding sequence is TGCAGCGGGTGGCAGGGGGGCAATCAGCCCCAGCATTTT.